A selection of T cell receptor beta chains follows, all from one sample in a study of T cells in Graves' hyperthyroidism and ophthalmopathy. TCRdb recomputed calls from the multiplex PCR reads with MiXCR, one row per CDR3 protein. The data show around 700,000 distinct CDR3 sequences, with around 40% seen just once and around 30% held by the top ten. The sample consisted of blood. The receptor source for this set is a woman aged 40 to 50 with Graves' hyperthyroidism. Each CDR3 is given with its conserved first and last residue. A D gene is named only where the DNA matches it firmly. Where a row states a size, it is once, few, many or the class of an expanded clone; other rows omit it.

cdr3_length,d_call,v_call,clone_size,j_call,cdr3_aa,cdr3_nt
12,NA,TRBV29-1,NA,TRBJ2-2,CSVEQGSGELFF,TGCAGCGTTGAACAGGGGTCCGGGGAGCTGTTTTTT
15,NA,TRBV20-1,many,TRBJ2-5,CSASGRANRGETQYF,TGCAGTGCTAGCGGGAGGGCCAACAGGGGGGAGACCCAGTACTTC
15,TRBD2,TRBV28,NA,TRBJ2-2,CASKLGLAFTGELFF,TGTGCCAGCAAACTGGGACTAGCGTTCACCGGGGAGCTGTTTTTT
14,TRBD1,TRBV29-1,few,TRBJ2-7,CSVEGDRESYEQYF,TGCAGCGTTGAAGGGGACAGGGAAAGCTACGAGCAGTACTTC
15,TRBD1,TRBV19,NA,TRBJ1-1,CASTDPFSGQGGAFF,TGTGCCAGTACCGACCCCTTCTCGGGACAGGGGGGAGCTTTCTTT
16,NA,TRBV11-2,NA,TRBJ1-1,CASSPLRGEGGTEAFF,TGTGCCAGCAGCCCATTGAGGGGAGAGGGGGGAACTGAAGCTTTCTTT
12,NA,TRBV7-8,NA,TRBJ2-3,CASNLGSDTQYF,TGTGCCAGCAATCTGGGATCAGATACGCAGTATTTT
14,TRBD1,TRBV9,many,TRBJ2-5,CASSSTGERETQYF,TGTGCCAGCAGCTCGACAGGGGAACGAGAGACCCAGTACTTC
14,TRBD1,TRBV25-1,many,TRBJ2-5,CASSDQGAGETQYF,TGTGCCAGCAGTGACCAGGGGGCGGGGGAGACCCAGTACTTC
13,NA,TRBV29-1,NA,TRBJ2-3,CSVGVPGPDTQYF,TGCAGCGTTGGGGTGCCAGGGCCAGATACGCAGTATTTT
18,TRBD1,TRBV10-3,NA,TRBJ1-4,CAISEKVDRDGEHEKLFF,TGTGCCATCAGTGAGAAAGTGGACAGGGACGGGGAGCACGAAAAACTGTTTTTT
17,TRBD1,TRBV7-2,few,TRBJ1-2,CASSPIAGTGLDYGYTF,TGCGCCAGCAGCCCCATCGCGGGGACAGGGCTCGACTATGGCTACACCTTC
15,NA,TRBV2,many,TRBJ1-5,CASRMEDGSTQPQHF,TGTGCCAGCAGGATGGAGGATGGGTCAACGCAGCCCCAGCATTTT
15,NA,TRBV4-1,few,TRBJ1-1,CASSLFRDGNTEAFF,TGCGCCAGCAGCCTATTCCGGGACGGCAACACTGAAGCTTTCTTT
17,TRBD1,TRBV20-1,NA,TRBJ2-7,CSARRGTAGEGSYEQYF,TGCAGTGCTAGAAGGGGGACAGCTGGGGAAGGCTCCTACGAGCAGTACTTC
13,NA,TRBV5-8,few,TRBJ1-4,CASRPLGDEKLFF,TGTGCCAGCAGGCCGTTGGGGGATGAAAAACTGTTTTTT
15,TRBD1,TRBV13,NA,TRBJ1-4,CASSSRDRAIEKLFF,TGTGCCAGCAGCTCAAGGGACAGGGCAATAGAAAAACTGTTTTTT
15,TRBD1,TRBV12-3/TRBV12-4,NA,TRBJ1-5,CASSLRNRGLQPQHF,TGTGCCAGCAGCTTACGCAACAGGGGGTTACAGCCCCAGCATTTT
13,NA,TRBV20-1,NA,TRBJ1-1,CSARRGPGTEAFF,TGCAGTGCTAGGCGAGGGCCGGGCACTGAAGCTTTCTTT
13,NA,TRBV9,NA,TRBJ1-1,CASSTSSNTEAFF,TGTGCCAGCAGCACTAGTTCGAACACTGAAGCTTTCTTT
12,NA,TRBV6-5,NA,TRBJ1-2,CASGRGSQGYTF,TGTGCCAGCGGTAGGGGATCTCAAGGCTACACCTTC
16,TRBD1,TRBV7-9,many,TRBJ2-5,CASSSGQGATIETQYF,TGTGCCAGCAGCTCTGGACAGGGGGCGACGATCGAGACCCAGTACTTC
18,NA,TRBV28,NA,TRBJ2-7,CASSSGGASATVSYEQYF,TGTGCCAGCAGTTCTGGGGGGGCGTCTGCGACAGTTTCCTACGAGCAGTACTTC
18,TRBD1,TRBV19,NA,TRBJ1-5,CASSQGQGILYSNQPQHF,TGTGCCAGTAGCCAGGGACAGGGGATTCTATATAGCAATCAGCCCCAGCATTTT
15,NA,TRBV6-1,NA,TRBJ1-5,CARSDSGRTHQPQHF,TGTGCCCGCAGTGATTCGGGACGGACTCATCAGCCCCAGCATTTT
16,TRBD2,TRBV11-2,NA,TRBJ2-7,CASSLASTSGGREQYF,TGTGCCAGCAGCTTAGCCTCCACTAGCGGGGGGCGAGAGCAGTACTTC
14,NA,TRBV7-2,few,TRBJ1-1,CASSPGPENTEAFF,TGTGCCAGCAGCCCCGGGCCCGAAAATACTGAAGCTTTCTTT
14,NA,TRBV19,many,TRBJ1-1,CASSITGFSTEAFF,TGTGCCAGTAGTATTACGGGTTTTTCCACTGAAGCTTTCTTT
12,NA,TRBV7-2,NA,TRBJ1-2,CASSQDGTPYTF,TGTGCCAGCAGCCAAGATGGGACACCCTACACCTTC
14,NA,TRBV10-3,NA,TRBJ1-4,CASSVGYTNEKLFF,TGTGCCAGCAGCGTGGGGTACACTAATGAAAAACTGTTTTTT
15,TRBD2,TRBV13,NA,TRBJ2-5,CASSSMEKRGETQYF,TGTGCCAGCAGCTCGATGGAGAAGCGGGGGGAGACCCAGTACTTC
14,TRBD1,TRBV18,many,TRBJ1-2,CASSRGQADYGYTF,TGTGCCAGCTCACGAGGACAGGCGGACTATGGCTACACCTTC
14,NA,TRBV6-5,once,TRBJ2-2,CASSYHRNPGELFF,TGTGCCAGCAGTTACCACAGAAATCCCGGGGAGCTGTTTTTT
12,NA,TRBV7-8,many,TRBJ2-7,CAGSLQGFEQYF,TGTGCCGGCAGCTTACAAGGGTTCGAGCAGTACTTC
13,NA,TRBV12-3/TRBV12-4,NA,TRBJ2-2,CASRSSNTGELFF,TGTGCCAGCAGAAGTTCCAACACCGGGGAGCTGTTTTTT
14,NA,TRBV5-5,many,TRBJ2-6,CASSRISGANVLTF,TGTGCCAGCAGCCGCATCTCTGGGGCCAACGTCCTGACTTTC
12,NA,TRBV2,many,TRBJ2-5,CASAGGGETQYF,TGTGCCAGCGCCGGGGGCGGGGAGACCCAGTACTTC
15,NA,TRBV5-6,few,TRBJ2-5,CASSASGFLQETQYF,TGTGCCAGCAGCGCCTCGGGGTTTTTGCAAGAGACCCAGTACTTC
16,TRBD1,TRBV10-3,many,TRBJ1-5,CAAGSGGLLVNQPQHF,TGTGCCGCAGGTTCAGGGGGCTTGCTTGTGAATCAGCCCCAGCATTTT
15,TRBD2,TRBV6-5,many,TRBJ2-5,CASSYAGVRSETQYF,TGTGCCAGCAGTTACGCGGGAGTTCGGTCCGAGACCCAGTACTTC
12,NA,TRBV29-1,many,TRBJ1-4,CSVVGMSEKLFF,TGCAGCGTTGTCGGGATGTCTGAAAAACTGTTTTTT
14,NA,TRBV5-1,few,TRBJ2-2,CASSARLDTGELFF,TGCGCCAGCAGCGCACGGCTCGACACCGGGGAGCTGTTTTTT
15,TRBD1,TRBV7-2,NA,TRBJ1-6,CASSFMGTDNSPLHF,TGTGCCAGCAGCTTTATGGGGACAGATAATTCACCCCTCCACTTT
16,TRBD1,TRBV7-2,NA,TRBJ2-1,CASSPTGGRLGNEQFF,TGTGCCAGCAGCCCCACAGGGGGCCGGCTTGGGAATGAGCAGTTCTTC
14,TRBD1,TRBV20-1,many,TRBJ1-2,CSATMGQLNYGYTF,TGCAGTGCAACTATGGGACAGCTTAACTATGGCTACACCTTC
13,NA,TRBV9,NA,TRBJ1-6,CASSEGLDSPLHF,TGTGCCAGCAGCGAGGGTTTGGATTCACCCCTCCACTTT
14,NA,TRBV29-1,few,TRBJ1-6,CSVDDGGLGSPLHF,TGCAGCGTTGACGACGGGGGGCTCGGTTCACCCCTCCACTTT
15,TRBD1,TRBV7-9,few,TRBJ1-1,CASSYPQGVFTEAFF,TGTGCCAGCAGCTACCCACAGGGGGTGTTTACTGAAGCTTTCTTT
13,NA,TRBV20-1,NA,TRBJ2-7,CSAQASLAHEQYF,TGCAGTGCACAAGCCAGCTTGGCCCACGAGCAGTACTTC
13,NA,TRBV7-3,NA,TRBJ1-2,CASSLGKNYGYTF,TGTGCCAGCAGCTTGGGGAAAAACTATGGCTACACCTTC
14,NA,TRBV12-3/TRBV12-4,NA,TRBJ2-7,CASSLDGGTYEQYF,TGTGCCAGCAGTTTAGACGGTGGTACCTACGAGCAGTACTTC
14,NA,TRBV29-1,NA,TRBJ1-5,CSVDSGNSNQPQHF,TGCAGCGTTGATTCAGGGAATAGCAATCAGCCCCAGCATTTT
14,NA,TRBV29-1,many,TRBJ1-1,CSVQAATANTEAFF,TGCAGCGTCCAAGCTGCGACAGCGAACACTGAAGCTTTCTTT
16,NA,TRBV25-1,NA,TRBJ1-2,CASSESWTRGYGGYTF,TGTGCCAGCAGTGAATCATGGACGAGGGGCTACGGTGGCTACACCTTC